The clone carrying this T cell receptor beta chain has only a few counts. The sample belongs to a study of response to subunit inactivated influenza vaccine. V shed 8 bases and J 7 bases; nucleotides not matched to a gene: 20. The CDR3 has 18 residues. CDR1 and CDR2 from the germline V gene are MNHNS and SASEGT. One entry per CDR3 protein, called by TCRdb with MiXCR from the RT-PCR reads. The table shows roughly 620,000 distinct CDR3 sequences, with about 11% occurring only once. This sample was also put to use in a study of T cells expressing NK-cell markers. That source adds: Template switching by 5'RACE with UMIs generated the TCR beta cDNA. About 1.0-7.5% of CD8+ T cells in about 6 donors belonged to dominant NKG2C+ clonotypes.

The material sequenced was PBMCs from blood, taken on the day of vaccination. This chain uses TRBV6-1 with TRBJ2-1; 10 bases line up with TRBD2. The receptor was isolated from a middle-aged man who received an inactivated influenza vaccine. CDR3 in amino acids: CASSGARGTSVGGNEQFF. The CDR3 DNA reads as TGTGCCAGCTCCGGGGCAAGGGGGACTAGCGTTGGTGGGAATGAGCAGTTCTTC.